The 18 T cell receptor beta chains presented below share a single source sample, sequenced in a study of early T cells in non-severe SARS-CoV-2 infection. TCRdb re-called the 5' RACE reads with MiXCR, one entry per CDR3 protein. This table holds about 64,000 distinct CDR3 sequences, over 20% found once. Sequenced material: whole blood, taken at baseline. The receptors derive from an adult who was a healthcare worker with PCR-confirmed SARS-CoV-2 infection or an uninfected control (not recorded which).

The genes are TRBV20-1 and TRBJ1-3, with 8 nucleotides matching TRBD1. The CDR3 length is 11 residues. The germline gives CDR1 DFQATT, CDR2 SNEGSKA (reference sequence). V trimming: 7 bases; J trimming: 4 bases; junction bases outside the gene matches: 0. The DNA of the CDR3 is TGCAGTGGACAGGGGGGAAACACCATATATTTT. Translation: CSGQGGNTIYF.

The chain is built from TRBV12-3 or TRBV12-4 and TRBJ2-1; 8 positions match TRBD2. V lost 5 bases and J lost 8; bases outside the gene matches: 14. This CDR3 is 16 amino acids long. CDR3 protein: CASSPRRGSGVDEQFF. The CDR3 DNA reads TGTGCCAGCAGTCCGCGACGCGGTAGCGGGGTCGATGAGCAGTTCTTC.

The table lists this clonotype with a count of one. The V gene is TRBV2, the J gene TRBJ1-5; D remains ambiguous. The CDR3 has 13 amino acids. In germline, CDR1 is SNHLY, CDR2 FYNNEI. Trimming removed 2 bases at V and 1 base at J, with 3 bases between. The CDR3 sequence is CASSESSNQPQHF. The CDR3 nucleotides are TGTGCCAGCAGTGAAAGCAGCAATCAGCCCCAGCATTTT.

This clonotype turned up a few times. V gene TRBV9 combines with J gene TRBJ1-2; a possible D gene is TRBD1 (5 bases). CDR1 is SGDLS and CDR2 is YYNGEE in the germline V gene. The V end lost 1 base, the J end lost 9 bases, and 10 bases lay between the germline ends. The CDR3 loop spans 12 amino acids. The CDR3, as DNA: TGTGCCAGCAGCGTAAGAGGGGATAGCTACACCTTC. Protein product: CASSVRGDSYTF.

This clonotype has only a few counts. The chain recombines TRBV20-1 with TRBJ1-1, with D tentatively TRBD1 (6 bases). Germline lookup yields CDR1 DFQATT and CDR2 SNEGSKA (reference sequence). This CDR3 contains 13 residues. V was cut by 3 bases and J by 5 bases, with 13 bases left in between. Here the CDR3 DNA reads TGCAGTGCTAGTCGAGGGGGTCGGACTGAAGCTTTCTTT. It translates to CSASRGGRTEAFF.

The CDR3 is CASSSPDRYNEQFF. The CDR3 DNA is TGTGCCAGCAGCTCCCCAGACCGATACAATGAGCAGTTCTTC. The chain carries TRBV13 and TRBJ2-1; D not resolved. V was clipped by 4 bases and J by 4 bases, with 11 bases between them. Looked up from germline, CDR1 is PRHDT and CDR2 is FYEKMQ (reference sequence). The CDR3 runs to 14 residues. Based on the CDR3 plus reference TRBV13 and TRBJ2-1, the full variable domain is AAGVIQSPRHLIKEKRETATLKCYPIPRHDTVYWYQQGPGQDPQFLISFYEKMQSDKGSIPDRFSAQQFSDYHSELNMSSLELGDSALYFCASSSPDRYNEQFFGPGTRLTVL.

The chain joins TRBV6-5 to TRBJ2-5, with 8 bases lining up with TRBD2. The trim removed 5 bases at V and 4 bases at J, leaving 6 bases unmatched. The germline V gene encodes CDR1 MNHEY and CDR2 SVGAGI. The CDR3 runs 14 residues. CDR3 DNA sequence: TGTGCCAGCAGTAAAGGACTAGCTCCAGAGACCCAGTACTTC. Translated, it gives CASSKGLAPETQYF.

The rearrangement joins TRBV2 to TRBJ1-6; the D is unclear. Trimming removed 3 bases at V and 10 bases at J, with 16 bases between. This CDR3 is 15 amino acids long. Per the germline V gene, CDR1 is SNHLY and CDR2 is FYNNEI. The CDR3, as DNA: TGTGCCAGCAGTGATCAAGGCCAGGTTAACTCACCCCTCCACTTT. Protein product: CASSDQGQVNSPLHF.

The table lists this clonotype with many counts. The chain employs TRBV7-8 and TRBJ1-3; D not certain. CDR1 is SGHVS, CDR2 FQNEAQ, per germline. V was pared by 1 base and J by 0 bases, with 10 bases between. The CDR3 extends over 16 amino acids. CDR3 DNA: TGTGCCAGCAGCTTAGGAGGACGGAGCTCTGGAAACACCATATATTTT. Amino acid sequence: CASSLGGRSSGNTIYF.

This clonotype came up a few times. The V and J genes are TRBV12-3 or TRBV12-4 and TRBJ1-3, with D perhaps TRBD1 (6 bases). This CDR3 comprises 15 residues. V lost 6 bases to trimming and J lost 0 bases, with 12 bases between them. The CDR3 region has the DNA TGTGCCAGCAGGGAGGGGGGACTCTCTGGAAACACCATATATTTT. Amino acids: CASREGGLSGNTIYF.

J is TRBJ2-6 and V is TRBV11-2; D unclear. Trimming cost V 5 bases and J 1 base, with 9 bases left between them. CDR3 length: 15 amino acids. Germline CDR1 SGHAT, CDR2 FQNNGV. The CDR3 coding sequence is TGTGCCAGCAGCAACACCCGGTCTGGGGCCAACGTCCTGACTTTC. Encoded protein: CASSNTRSGANVLTF. The full variable domain, in which reference TRBV11-2 and TRBJ2-6 provide the parts outside the CDR3, is EAGVAQSPRYKIIEKRQSVAFWCNPISGHATLYWYQQILGQGPKLLIQFQNNGVVDDSQLPKDRFSAERLKGVDSTLKIQPAKLEDSAVYLCASSNTRSGANVLTFGAGSRLTVL.

This clonotype was recorded at least ten times. The V call is TRBV7-9, the J call TRBJ2-1; D not resolved. From germline, CDR1 is SEHNR and CDR2 FQNEAQ (reference sequence). Trimming stripped 4 bases from V and 6 bases from J, with 19 bases between. The CDR3 contains 16 residues. The CDR3 sequence is CASSYGPGLEPNEQFF. CDR3 DNA sequence: TGTGCCAGCAGCTACGGACCGGGCCTCGAGCCCAATGAGCAGTTCTTC.

This clonotype was recorded at least ten times. CDR3: CASSLGGRLEYEQYF. CDR3 in DNA: TGTGCCAGCAGCCTTGGTGGGCGATTGGAATACGAGCAGTACTTC. The V and J genes are TRBV7-9 and TRBJ2-7; unclear D gene. The ends were cut back, 5 bases at V and 4 bases at J, with 18 bases in the middle. The CDR3 spans 15 residues. Germline values: CDR1 SEHNR, CDR2 FQNEAQ (reference sequence).

This clonotype was seen more than once but under ten times. The chain links TRBV5-1 to TRBJ2-1; 9 bases fit TRBD1. Germline CDR1 reads SGHRS; CDR2 reads YFSETQ. The CDR3 has 15 amino acids. J was trimmed by 5 bases and V by 2 bases; bases with no gene match: 5. CDR3 bases: TGCGCCAGCAGCTTTGACAGGGGGAGCCACAATGAGCAGTTCTTC. The encoded protein is CASSFDRGSHNEQFF.

This clonotype was found a few times. The V and J genes are TRBV30 and TRBJ1-4; 7 nucleotides agree with TRBD1. V lost 1 base to trimming and J lost 3 bases; unmatched junction nucleotides: 5. This CDR3 spans 15 amino acids. Germline values: CDR1 GTSNPN, CDR2 SVGIG (reference sequence). The DNA for the CDR3 is TGTGCCTGGAGTGGAAACAGGGGAGCTAATGAAAAACTGTTTTTT. It translates to CAWSGNRGANEKLFF.

The chain links TRBV12-2 to TRBJ1-5; no check of the table's D call, TRBD1, against the DNA was made. TRBV12-2 is marked as a pseudogene. The CDR3 covers 17 residues. The CDR3: CASRLDGTMRSNQPQHF. DNA for the CDR3: TGTGCAAGTCGCTTAGACGGGACCATGCGTAGCAATCAGCCCCAGCATTTT.

The chain employs TRBV27 and TRBJ2-4; TRBD2 is a possible D gene (5 bases). Trimming removed 3 bases from V and 8 bases from J, with 11 bases in between. Germline V gives CDR1 MNHEY, CDR2 SMNVEV (reference sequence). This CDR3 has 13 amino acids. This chain's CDR3 is CASSFGDRDIQYF. The CDR3 DNA reads TGTGCCAGCAGTTTCGGGGATAGAGACATTCAGTACTTC.

In its sample, this clonotype was seen a few times. This chain connects TRBV6-5 to TRBJ2-1; D remains unclear. This CDR3 has 16 amino acids. The V end was cut by 0 bases, the J end by 0 bases, with 9 bases between. Germline lookup yields CDR1 MNHEY and CDR2 SVGAGI. The CDR3 spells CASSYSGAGSYNEQFF. CDR3 DNA: TGTGCCAGCAGTTACTCCGGTGCAGGCTCCTACAATGAGCAGTTCTTC.